The 2 T cell receptor beta chains in this list originate from one sample, sequenced in a study of shared clonotypes between healthy human individuals (dated by TCRdb to 2020 to 2022). To prepare the library, the immunoSEQ multiplex PCR assay was applied. Here the immuneACCESS table is served through TCRdb, limited to in-frame sequences with V and J called. Missing clones are a known gap in these copies; in checked studies unresolved V genes cover under half, and the rest lacks a known reason. In all, the sample holds some 1 million clones, and approximately 68% of those were seen once. Approximately 1.5% of the sample belongs to the ten largest clones. What was sequenced was memory CD4+ T cells sorted from blood. The sample's cell subset or site, from its label and the paper: CD45RA-negative fraction. The receptors were gathered from a man younger than 30 in good health.

Worth noting for this clone: Other DNA sequences within the sample encode an identical CDR3. The V call is TRBV11-2, the J call TRBJ1-3, with D unresolved. Germline CDR1 SGHAT, CDR2 FQNNGV. Trimming took off 5 bases at V and 0 bases at J, with 5 bases between the two ends. The CDR3 contains 13 residues. In DNA form, the CDR3 reads TGTGCCAGCAGCCACAGCTCTGGAAACACCATATATTTT. It specifies CASSHSSGNTIYF.

The chain carries TRBV27 and TRBJ2-2, with 11 bases aligning to TRBD1. The CDR3 covers 17 residues. Germline V gives CDR1 MNHEY, CDR2 SMNVEV (reference sequence). The V and J ends lost 7 bases and 6 bases, in that order; junction bases with no gene match: 13. CDR3 residues: CASKPGQGVELSGELFF. DNA of the CDR3: TGTGCCAGCAAACCGGGACAGGGGGTCGAACTGTCCGGGGAGCTGTTTTTT.